This TCR beta chain emerged from a study of a mutant IDH1 vaccine in newly diagnosed glioma (dated by TCRdb to about 2021). Some background on the complete study: Vaccination was initiated 4-6 weeks after radiotherapy alone, or concurrently with temozolomide cycles in the chemotherapy-containing groups. Of the approximately 30 treated patients, around 62% were male and approximately 40% were female, and a mean age of roughly 41 years was recorded. Before enrollment, patients had received standard therapy of radiotherapy alone, temozolomide alone, or radiochemotherapy with temozolomide; most received the combination. Visit V12 was the week-35 safety follow-up and visit V13 was the week-47 end of study. Peripheral blood was collected at six visits: V03 (baseline), V05, V07, V10, V12 and V13. For exploratory analyses, about 25 treated patients had longitudinal TCRB deep sequencing done wherever samples were available. The paper as a whole reports these results and caveats: Immune responses induced by the vaccine were seen in roughly 95% of patients across multiple MHC alleles. Pseudoprogression appeared unrelated to alterations in the top peripheral T cell clonotypes detected by TCRB sequencing. Selection of PBMC samples for TCRB deep sequencing was based on availability. The authors noted that analyses of patient blood samples could not be reproduced because of sample limitations.

The library was made by the immunoSEQ multiplex PCR assay. Rearranged TCR beta chain sequences were amplified using the hsTCRB Kit according to the manufacturer's protocol. Sequencing of TCRB libraries was carried out on an Illumina MiSeq. Per the authors' processing: The kit vendor's proprietary platform handled demultiplexing, trimming and gene mapping. Drawn from immuneACCESS, this table holds only the in-frame rearrangements with V and J called that TCRdb kept. Clones are partly lost; checked studies trace under half to an unresolved V gene and leave the rest unexplained. V, J and clone size are those of that table, while D and trimming were read from the DNA. Within this sample are roughly 86,000 clones, with roughly 90% of them counted one time only. The ten biggest clones cover 0.6% to 0.95% of the sample. Notes on this clone: Its antigen remains undetermined. Qualities for individual bases were not recorded, and no much larger clone is one base off.

The time point label, read with the paper, signifies: week 47, end of study. A 20-mer mutant IDH1 peptide at 300 micrograms in Montanide made up each vaccine dose, which was injected subcutaneously together with topical imiquimod. Patients received eight vaccinations in weeks 1, 3, 5, 7, 11, 15, 19 and 23, corresponding to visits V03 through V10. All donors had newly diagnosed IDH1-mutant astrocytomas of WHO grade 3 or 4 that showed loss of nuclear ATRX. The samples were drawn from NOA16, a multicentre, single-arm, open-label phase I trial in Germany that tested a mutant IDH1 peptide vaccine in humans for the first time. Genomic DNA for TCRB sequencing was extracted from EDTA blood using the DNeasy Blood and Tissue Kit. Looking up the germline V gene yields CDR1 SGHRS and CDR2 YFSETQ. Clipping removes 4 bases from V and 8 bases from J, with 11 as the unmatched junction base count. The CDR3 starts with the cysteine, ends with the phenylalanine, and has 15 residues. Only CDR3 DNA is held: 45 bases, read in frame from base 1.

This sequence uses TRBV5-1 and TRBJ1-2, with 10 bases aligning to TRBD1. Source: PBMCs, taken from a glioma patient whose treatment included an IDH1 peptide vaccine. This sequence was found in a woman aged 50 to 65 with glioma. The nucleotide sequence is TGCGCCAGCAGCAACGCCGGGACAGGGGATCGCGGCTACACCTTC. The translation is CASSNAGTGDRGYTF.